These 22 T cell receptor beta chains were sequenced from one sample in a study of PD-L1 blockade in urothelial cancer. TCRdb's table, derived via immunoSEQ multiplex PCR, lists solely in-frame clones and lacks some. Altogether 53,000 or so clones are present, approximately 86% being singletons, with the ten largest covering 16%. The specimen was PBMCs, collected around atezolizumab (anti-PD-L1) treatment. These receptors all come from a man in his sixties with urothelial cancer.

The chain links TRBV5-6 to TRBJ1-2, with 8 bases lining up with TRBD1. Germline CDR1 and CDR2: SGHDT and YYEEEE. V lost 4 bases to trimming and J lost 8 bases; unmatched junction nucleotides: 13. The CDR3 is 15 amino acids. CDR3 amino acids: CASSLGIQGEGGYTF. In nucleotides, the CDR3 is TGTGCCAGCAGCCTGGGGATACAGGGGGAAGGGGGCTACACCTTC. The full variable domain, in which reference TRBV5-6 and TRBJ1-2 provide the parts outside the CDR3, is DAGVTQSPTHLIKTRGQQVTLRCSPKSGHDTVSWYQQALGQGPQFIFQYYEEEERQRGNFPDRFSGHQFPNYSSELNVNALLLGDSALYLCASSLGIQGEGGYTFGSGTRLTVV.

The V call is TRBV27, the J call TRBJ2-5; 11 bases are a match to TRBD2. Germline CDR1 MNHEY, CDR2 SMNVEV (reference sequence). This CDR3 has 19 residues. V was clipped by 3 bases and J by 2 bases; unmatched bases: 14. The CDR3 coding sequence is TGTGCCAGCAGTTTCCGCGCGGTTTTAGCGGGGGGGGGACAAGAGACCCAGTACTTC. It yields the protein CASSFRAVLAGGGQETQYF.

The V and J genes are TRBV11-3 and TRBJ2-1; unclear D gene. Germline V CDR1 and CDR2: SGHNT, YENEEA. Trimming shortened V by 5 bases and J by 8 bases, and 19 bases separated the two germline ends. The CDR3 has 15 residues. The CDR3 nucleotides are TGTGCCAGCAGCCCTGCTGGTTTGCGCGGCGATGAGCAGTTCTTC. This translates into CASSPAGLRGDEQFF.

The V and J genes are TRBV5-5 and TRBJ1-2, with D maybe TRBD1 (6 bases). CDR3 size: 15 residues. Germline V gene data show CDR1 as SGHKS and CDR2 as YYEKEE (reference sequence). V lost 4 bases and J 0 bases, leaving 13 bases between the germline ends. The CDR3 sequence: CASSTEQGANYGYTF. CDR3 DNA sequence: TGTGCCAGCAGCACGGAACAGGGTGCTAACTATGGCTACACCTTC.

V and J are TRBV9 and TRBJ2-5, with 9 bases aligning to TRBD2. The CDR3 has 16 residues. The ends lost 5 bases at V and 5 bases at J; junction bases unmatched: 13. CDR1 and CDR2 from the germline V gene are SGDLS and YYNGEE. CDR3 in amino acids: CASSITGGGAWETQYF. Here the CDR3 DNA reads TGTGCCAGCAGTATTACGGGCGGGGGGGCCTGGGAGACCCAGTACTTC.

CDR3 nucleotides: TGTGCCAGCAGCTTACAAGTTCCAGGGACAGGGGGCGGGGAGCTGTTTTTT. The encoded protein is CASSLQVPGTGGGELFF. The chain links TRBV7-3 to TRBJ2-2, with TRBD1 matching over 11 bases. With 2 bases clipped from V and 7 bases from J, the junction kept 9 bases outside the gene matches. The CDR3 is 17 residues long. Germline V lookup: CDR1 SGHTA, CDR2 FQGTGA.

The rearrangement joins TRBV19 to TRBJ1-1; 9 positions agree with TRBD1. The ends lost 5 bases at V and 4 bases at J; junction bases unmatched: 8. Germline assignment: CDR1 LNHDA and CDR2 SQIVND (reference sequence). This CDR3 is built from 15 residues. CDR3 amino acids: CASSFKQGAFTEAFF. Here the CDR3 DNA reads TGTGCCAGTAGTTTTAAACAGGGGGCCTTCACTGAAGCTTTCTTT.

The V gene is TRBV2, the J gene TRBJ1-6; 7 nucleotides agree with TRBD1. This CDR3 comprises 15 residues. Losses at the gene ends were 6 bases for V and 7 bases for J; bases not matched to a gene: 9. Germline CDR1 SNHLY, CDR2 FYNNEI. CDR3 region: CASSGPGGGNSPLHF. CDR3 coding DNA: TGTGCCAGCAGCGGACCAGGGGGAGGCAATTCACCCCTCCACTTT.

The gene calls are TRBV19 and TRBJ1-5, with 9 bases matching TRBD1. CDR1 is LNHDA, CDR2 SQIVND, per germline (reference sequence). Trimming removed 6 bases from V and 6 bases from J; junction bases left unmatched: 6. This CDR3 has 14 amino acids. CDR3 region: CASRLGQGGQPQHF. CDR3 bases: TGTGCCAGTAGATTGGGACAGGGTGGTCAGCCCCAGCATTTT.

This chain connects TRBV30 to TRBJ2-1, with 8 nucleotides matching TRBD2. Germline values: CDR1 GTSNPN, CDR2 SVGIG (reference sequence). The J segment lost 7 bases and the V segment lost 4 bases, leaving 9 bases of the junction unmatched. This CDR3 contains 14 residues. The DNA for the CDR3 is TGTGCCTGGATCGGGACGGGAGGGATTAATGAGCAGTTCTTC. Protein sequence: CAWIGTGGINEQFF.

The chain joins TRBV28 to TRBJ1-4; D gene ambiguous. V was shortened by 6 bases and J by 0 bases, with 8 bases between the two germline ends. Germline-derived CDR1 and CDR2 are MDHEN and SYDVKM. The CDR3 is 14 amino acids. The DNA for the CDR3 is TGTGCCAGCAGCTTGGGCGCAACTAATGAAAAACTGTTTTTT. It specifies CASSLGATNEKLFF.

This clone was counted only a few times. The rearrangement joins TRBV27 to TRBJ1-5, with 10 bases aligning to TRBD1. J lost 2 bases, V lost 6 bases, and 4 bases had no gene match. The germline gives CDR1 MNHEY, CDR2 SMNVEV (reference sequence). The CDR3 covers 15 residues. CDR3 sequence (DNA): TGTGCCAGCAGCGAGGGGACAGGGGGCAATCAGCCCCAGCATTTT. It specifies CASSEGTGGNQPQHF.

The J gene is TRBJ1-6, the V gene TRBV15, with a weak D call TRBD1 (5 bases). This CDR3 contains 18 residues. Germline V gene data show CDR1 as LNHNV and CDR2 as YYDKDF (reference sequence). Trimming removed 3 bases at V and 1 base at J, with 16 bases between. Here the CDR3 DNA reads TGTGCCACCAGCAGTAGAGGAAGGGGAAGTTCCTATAATTCACCCCTCCACTTT. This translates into CATSSRGRGSSYNSPLHF.

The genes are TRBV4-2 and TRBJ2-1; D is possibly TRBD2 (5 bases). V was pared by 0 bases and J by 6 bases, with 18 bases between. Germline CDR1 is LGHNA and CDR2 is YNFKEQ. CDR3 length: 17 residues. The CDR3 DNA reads TGTGCCAGCAGCCAAGATCGGGATAGCCATAAGGGCAATGAGCAGTTCTTC. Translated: CASSQDRDSHKGNEQFF.

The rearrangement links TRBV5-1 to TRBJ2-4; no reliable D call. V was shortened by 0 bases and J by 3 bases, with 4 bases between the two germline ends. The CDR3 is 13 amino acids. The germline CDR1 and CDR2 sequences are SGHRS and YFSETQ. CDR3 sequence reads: CASSLGYKNIQYF. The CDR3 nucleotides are TGCGCCAGCAGCTTGGGTTACAAAAACATTCAGTACTTC.

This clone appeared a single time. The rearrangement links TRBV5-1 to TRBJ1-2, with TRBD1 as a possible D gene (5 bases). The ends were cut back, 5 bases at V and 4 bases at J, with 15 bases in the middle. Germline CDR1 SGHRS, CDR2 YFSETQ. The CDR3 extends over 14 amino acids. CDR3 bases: TGCGCCAGCAGACCACCAGGGAACCCCTATGGCTACACCTTC. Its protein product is CASRPPGNPYGYTF. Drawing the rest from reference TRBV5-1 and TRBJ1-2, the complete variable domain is KAGVTQTPRYLIKTRGQQVTLSCSPISGHRSVSWYQQTPGQGLQFLFEYFSETQRNKGNFPGRFSGRQFSNSRSEMNVSTLELGDSALYLCASRPPGNPYGYTFGSGTRLTVV.

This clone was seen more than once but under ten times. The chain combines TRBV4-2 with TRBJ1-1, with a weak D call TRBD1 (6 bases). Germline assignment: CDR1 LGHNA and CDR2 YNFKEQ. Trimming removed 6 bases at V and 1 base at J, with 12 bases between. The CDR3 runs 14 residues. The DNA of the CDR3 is TGTGCCAGCAGTTTCGGGGGGCCGAACACTGAAGCTTTCTTT. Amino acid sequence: CASSFGGPNTEAFF.

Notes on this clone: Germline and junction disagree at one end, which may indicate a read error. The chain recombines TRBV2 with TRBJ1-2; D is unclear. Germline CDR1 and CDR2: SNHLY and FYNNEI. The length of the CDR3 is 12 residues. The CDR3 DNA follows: TGTGCCAGCAGCGTTATAGAGAACCACCCCTACTTC. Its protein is CASSVIENHPYF.

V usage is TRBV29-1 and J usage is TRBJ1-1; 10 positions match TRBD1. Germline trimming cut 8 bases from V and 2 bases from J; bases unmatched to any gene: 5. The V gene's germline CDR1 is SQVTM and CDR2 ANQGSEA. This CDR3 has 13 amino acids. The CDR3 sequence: CSTDRGLNTEAFF. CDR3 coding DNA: TGCAGCACCGACAGGGGGCTTAACACTGAAGCTTTCTTT.

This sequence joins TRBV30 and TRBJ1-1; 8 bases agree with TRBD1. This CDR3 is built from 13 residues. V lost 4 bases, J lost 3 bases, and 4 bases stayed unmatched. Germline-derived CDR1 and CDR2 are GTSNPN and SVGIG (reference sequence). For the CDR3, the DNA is TGTGCCTGGACAGGGGGCGAGGACACTGAAGCTTTCTTT. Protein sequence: CAWTGGEDTEAFF. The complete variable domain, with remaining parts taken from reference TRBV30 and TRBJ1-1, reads SQTIHQWPATLVQPVGSPLSLECTVEGTSNPNLYWYRQAAGRGLQLLFYSVGIGQISSEVPQNLSASRPQDRQFILSSKKLLLSDSGFYLCAWTGGEDTEAFFGQGTRLTVV.

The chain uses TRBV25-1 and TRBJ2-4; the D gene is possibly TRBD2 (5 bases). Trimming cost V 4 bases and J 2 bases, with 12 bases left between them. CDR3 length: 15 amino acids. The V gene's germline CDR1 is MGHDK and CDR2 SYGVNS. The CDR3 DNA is TGTGCCAGCAGTGCACCATACGGGACCAAAAACATTCAGTACTTC. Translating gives CASSAPYGTKNIQYF.

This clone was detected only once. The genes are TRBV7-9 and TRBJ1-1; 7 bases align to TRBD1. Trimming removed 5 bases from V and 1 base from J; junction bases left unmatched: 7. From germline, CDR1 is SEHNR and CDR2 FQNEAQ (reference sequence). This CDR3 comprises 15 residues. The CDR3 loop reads CASSPDRAGNTEAFF. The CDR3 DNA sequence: TGTGCCAGCAGCCCAGACAGGGCAGGGAACACTGAAGCTTTCTTT.